This T cell receptor (beta chain) was sequenced during a study of T cell repertoires in cytomegalovirus infection. Study details: The study used recently identified HLA-C-restricted and well-studied HLA-B-restricted CMV epitopes. From public TCR beta signatures came an indication of both CMV infection and matching HLA type.

This CDR3 region has 17 residues. Trimming took 1 base from V and 2 from J; bases not matched to a gene: 4. Germline lookup yields CDR1 SGDLS and CDR2 YYNGEE. One entry per CDR3 protein, called by TCRdb with MiXCR from the reads. The sample lists roughly 990,000 distinct CDR3 sequences; around 31% were seen once. Whole-study results and caveats: The study found HLA-C-restricted CMV-specific TCR beta clonotypes dominating the ex vivo response. Identification of carriers of CMV plus the relevant HLA was performed using cumulative public TCR beta family frequency.

This clonotype was picked up a small number of times. Antigen specificity is unknown. The sequencing here drew on cultured CD8+ T cells from PBMCs, taken from culture after CMV antigen stimulation. The genes are TRBV9 and TRBJ2-2; 11 bases align to TRBD2. The sequence derives from a human donor in good health (CMV status not recorded). Some clones in this sample may be carry-over from other donors' samples. CDR3 sequence reads: CASSVPGLAVNTGELFF. Here the CDR3 DNA reads TGTGCCAGCAGCGTACCGGGACTAGCGGTAAACACCGGGGAGCTGTTTTTT.